The T cell receptor beta chain described here comes from a study of T cell changes during pregnancy in multiple sclerosis. The CDR3 has 14 residues. Trimming stripped 6 bases from V and 1 base from J, with 12 bases between. Looked up from germline, CDR1 is SEHNR and CDR2 is FQNEAQ (reference sequence). This clone was recorded only once. TCRdb's table, derived via immunoSEQ multiplex PCR, lists solely in-frame clones and lacks some. The data contain roughly 35,000 clones, approximately 92% of them singletons. V gene TRBV7-9 combines with J gene TRBJ1-1; D is possibly TRBD1 (6 bases). Sequenced input: PBMCs (not recorded whether the cells were cultured). This TCR came from a female donor with multiple sclerosis, enrolled in a pregnancy study. DNA for the CDR3: TGTGCCAGCAGTAGAGGGGGGCCGAACACTGAAGCTTTCTTT. This gives the protein CASSRGGPNTEAFF.